These T cell receptor beta chains were read from a single sample in a study of Graves' ophthalmopathy and Graves' hyperthyroidism. TCRdb processed the multiplex PCR reads anew with MiXCR; each CDR3 protein has one entry. The table has a few hundred thousand distinct CDR3 sequences, 17% seen once. The sequenced sample was peripheral blood. The receptors stem from an adult woman with stable Graves' hyperthyroidism. Both conserved end residues are part of each CDR3. The D gene is left open where the match is weak. Size is stated for part of the rows, as once, few or many counts, or as a class when the clone is expanded.

j_gene: TRBJ1-6; abundance: many; d_gene: TRBD1; v_gene: TRBV7-6; CDR3nt: TGTGCCAGCAGCTGGGGGGAACAGGGGGGAAATTCACCCCTCCACTTT; CDR3aa: CASSWGEQGGNSPLHF
j_gene: TRBJ1-5; abundance: -; d_gene: -; v_gene: TRBV14; CDR3nt: TGTGCCAGCAGCCAAGACCCCTATCAGCCCCAGCACTTT; CDR3aa: CASSQDPYQPQHF
j_gene: TRBJ2-7; abundance: many; d_gene: TRBD2; v_gene: TRBV6-4; CDR3nt: TGTGCCAGCAGTGACCGGTTTCTAGCGGGAGGACGCTCCTACGAGCAGTACTTC; CDR3aa: CASSDRFLAGGRSYEQYF
j_gene: TRBJ1-1; abundance: many; d_gene: -; v_gene: TRBV7-8; CDR3nt: TGTGCCAGCAGCTTAGCAGGAAGCTTGGGCACTGAAGCTTTCTTT; CDR3aa: CASSLAGSLGTEAFF
j_gene: TRBJ2-7; abundance: many; d_gene: -; v_gene: TRBV2; CDR3nt: TGTGCCAGCAGTGTGCAAACGCAGGGACGCGAGCAGTACTTC; CDR3aa: CASSVQTQGREQYF
j_gene: TRBJ2-4; abundance: many; d_gene: -; v_gene: TRBV20-1; CDR3nt: TGCAGTGCTAGAGACAGGGGCGGGATGACGATTAAGTACTTC; CDR3aa: CSARDRGGMTIKYF
j_gene: TRBJ2-5; abundance: many; d_gene: -; v_gene: TRBV7-3; CDR3nt: TGTGCCAGCAGCTTAATGCATACAGGACAAGAGACCCAGTACTTC; CDR3aa: CASSLMHTGQETQYF
j_gene: TRBJ2-1; abundance: many; d_gene: -; v_gene: TRBV12-3/TRBV12-4; CDR3nt: TGTGCCAGCACTCCTGGGAGACTACCCGAGCAGTTCTTC; CDR3aa: CASTPGRLPEQFF
j_gene: TRBJ1-1; abundance: many; d_gene: TRBD1; v_gene: TRBV28; CDR3nt: TGTGCCAGCAGTTTTCACGGGACAGGCGAGAACACTGAAGCTTTCTTT; CDR3aa: CASSFHGTGENTEAFF
j_gene: TRBJ2-7; abundance: -; d_gene: TRBD1; v_gene: TRBV18; CDR3nt: TGTGCCAGCTCACGGGAAGACAGGGTCTACGAGCAGTACTTC; CDR3aa: CASSREDRVYEQYF
j_gene: TRBJ1-3; abundance: many; d_gene: -; v_gene: TRBV30; CDR3nt: TGTGCCTGGGAACGTGGAAACACCATATATTTT; CDR3aa: CAWERGNTIYF
j_gene: TRBJ2-7; abundance: many; d_gene: TRBD1; v_gene: TRBV28; CDR3nt: TGTGCCAGCAGAACTGACAGGGCGAGAGACGAGCAGTACTTC; CDR3aa: CASRTDRARDEQYF
j_gene: TRBJ2-7; abundance: many; d_gene: -; v_gene: TRBV7-9; CDR3nt: TGTGCCAGCAGCTCCGTCCGGGACGGAGCCTACGAGCAGTACTTC; CDR3aa: CASSSVRDGAYEQYF
j_gene: TRBJ2-7; abundance: -; d_gene: TRBD1; v_gene: TRBV12-3/TRBV12-4; CDR3nt: TGTGCCAGCAGACAAGACCGAATTCACAGGGGGCGAGGGTACGAGCAGTACTTC; CDR3aa: CASRQDRIHRGRGYEQYF
j_gene: TRBJ2-2; abundance: many; d_gene: -; v_gene: TRBV2; CDR3nt: TGTGCCAGCATCAAAAGGGCAGTCACCGGGGAGCTGTTTTTT; CDR3aa: CASIKRAVTGELFF
j_gene: TRBJ1-6; abundance: many; d_gene: -; v_gene: TRBV6-5; CDR3nt: TGTGCCAGCAGTTACTCGGGACGGACTAATTCACCCCTCCACTTT; CDR3aa: CASSYSGRTNSPLHF
j_gene: TRBJ2-4; abundance: many; d_gene: TRBD1; v_gene: TRBV6-5; CDR3nt: TGTGCCAGCAGCTACAGGCCGGGACAGAGAACCATTCAGTACTTC; CDR3aa: CASSYRPGQRTIQYF
j_gene: TRBJ2-7; abundance: many; d_gene: TRBD2; v_gene: TRBV5-1; CDR3nt: TGCGCCAGCAGCTGGGGACTAAACGAGCAGTACTTC; CDR3aa: CASSWGLNEQYF
j_gene: TRBJ1-1; abundance: many; d_gene: -; v_gene: TRBV28; CDR3nt: TGTGCCAGCAGGGACACCCCGAACACTGAAGCTTTCTTT; CDR3aa: CASRDTPNTEAFF
j_gene: TRBJ2-2; abundance: -; d_gene: -; v_gene: TRBV3-1; CDR3nt: TGTGCCAGCAGCCCCGTGGTAGCCGGCGGGGAGCTGTTTTTT; CDR3aa: CASSPVVAGGELFF
j_gene: TRBJ2-2; abundance: few; d_gene: -; v_gene: TRBV5-1; CDR3nt: TGCGCCAGCAGCTTGGGAGTCGGATCGAACACCGGGGAGCTGTTTTTT; CDR3aa: CASSLGVGSNTGELFF
j_gene: TRBJ1-6; abundance: many; d_gene: TRBD1; v_gene: TRBV30; CDR3nt: TGTGCCTGGAGGACGACAGGGTTCTCTAATTCACCCCTCCACTTT; CDR3aa: CAWRTTGFSNSPLHF
j_gene: TRBJ2-2; abundance: -; d_gene: TRBD1; v_gene: TRBV12-5; CDR3nt: TGTGCTAGTGGTTCTACAGGGGGATGGACCGGGGAGCTGTTTTTT; CDR3aa: CASGSTGGWTGELFF
j_gene: TRBJ1-3; abundance: -; d_gene: -; v_gene: TRBV5-1; CDR3nt: TGCGCCAGCAGTTCTGACGAGAATCGGGGAAACACCATATATTTT; CDR3aa: CASSSDENRGNTIYF
j_gene: TRBJ1-1; abundance: many; d_gene: -; v_gene: TRBV12-3/TRBV12-4; CDR3nt: TGTGCCAGCAGTGGCGCTAGGGACACTGAAGCTTTCTTT; CDR3aa: CASSGARDTEAFF
j_gene: TRBJ2-7; abundance: -; d_gene: -; v_gene: TRBV19; CDR3nt: TGTGCCAGTAGTATTAGTTCGGGGACTTCCTACGAGCAGTACTTC; CDR3aa: CASSISSGTSYEQYF
j_gene: TRBJ1-2; abundance: many; d_gene: -; v_gene: TRBV15; CDR3nt: TGTGCCACCAGCAGAGAATCCATGGGCTATGGCTACACCTTC; CDR3aa: CATSRESMGYGYTF
j_gene: TRBJ2-2; abundance: many; d_gene: -; v_gene: TRBV11-1; CDR3nt: TGTGCCAGCAGCTTAAGCGGGACAGCGAACACCGGGGAGCTGTTTTTT; CDR3aa: CASSLSGTANTGELFF
j_gene: TRBJ2-5; abundance: many; d_gene: -; v_gene: TRBV7-9; CDR3nt: TGTGCCAGCAGCTTCCAAAGGACAGCCCGTGGGGAGACCCAGTACTTC; CDR3aa: CASSFQRTARGETQYF
j_gene: TRBJ2-5; abundance: few; d_gene: -; v_gene: TRBV3-1; CDR3nt: TGTGCCAGCAGATTACCGGGGCAACAAGAGACCCAGTACTTC; CDR3aa: CASRLPGQQETQYF
j_gene: TRBJ2-5; abundance: few; d_gene: -; v_gene: TRBV9; CDR3nt: TGTGCCAGCAGCGTAGAAGGCGACGGGACCCAGTACTTC; CDR3aa: CASSVEGDGTQYF
j_gene: TRBJ2-7; abundance: many; d_gene: TRBD1; v_gene: TRBV19; CDR3nt: TGTGCCAGTACCCCACGGGACAGAAGCTACGAGCAGTACTTC; CDR3aa: CASTPRDRSYEQYF
j_gene: TRBJ1-2; abundance: many; d_gene: -; v_gene: TRBV13; CDR3nt: TGTGCCAGCAGCTCCTCCGCAGGGCGCGACTATGGCTACACCTTC; CDR3aa: CASSSSAGRDYGYTF
j_gene: TRBJ2-2; abundance: many; d_gene: -; v_gene: TRBV12-3/TRBV12-4; CDR3nt: TGTGCCAGCAGTTTATTCATAGGGACCGGGGAGCTGTTTTTT; CDR3aa: CASSLFIGTGELFF
j_gene: TRBJ1-1; abundance: many; d_gene: -; v_gene: TRBV19; CDR3nt: TGTGCCAGTAGTATATTCATGAACACTGAAGCTTTCTTT; CDR3aa: CASSIFMNTEAFF
j_gene: TRBJ2-7; abundance: many; d_gene: -; v_gene: TRBV9; CDR3nt: TGTGCCAGCAGCGTAAGCCCAACGAGTTCCTACGAGCAGTACTTC; CDR3aa: CASSVSPTSSYEQYF
j_gene: TRBJ2-7; abundance: many; d_gene: TRBD2; v_gene: TRBV20-1; CDR3nt: TGCAGTGCCTTTGGACTAGAACGGGAGCAGTACTTC; CDR3aa: CSAFGLEREQYF
j_gene: TRBJ2-2; abundance: many; d_gene: -; v_gene: TRBV24-1; CDR3nt: TGTGCCACCAGTGATTTTGGTAGATACGGGGAGCTGTTTTTT; CDR3aa: CATSDFGRYGELFF